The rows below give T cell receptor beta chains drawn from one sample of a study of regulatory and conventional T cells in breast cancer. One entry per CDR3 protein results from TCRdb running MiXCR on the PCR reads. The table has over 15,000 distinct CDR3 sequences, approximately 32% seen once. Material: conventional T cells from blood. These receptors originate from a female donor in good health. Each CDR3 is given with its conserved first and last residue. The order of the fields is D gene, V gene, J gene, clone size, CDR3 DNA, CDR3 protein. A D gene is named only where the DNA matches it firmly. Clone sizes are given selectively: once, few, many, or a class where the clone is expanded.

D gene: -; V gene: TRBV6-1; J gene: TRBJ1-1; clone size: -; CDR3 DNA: TGTGCCAGCAATAAACGGACGGTGAACACTGAAGCTTTCTTT; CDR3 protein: CASNKRTVNTEAFF
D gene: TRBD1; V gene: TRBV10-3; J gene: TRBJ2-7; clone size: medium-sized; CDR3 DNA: TGTGCCATCGCTGACAGGGCCTACGAGCAGTACTTC; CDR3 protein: CAIADRAYEQYF
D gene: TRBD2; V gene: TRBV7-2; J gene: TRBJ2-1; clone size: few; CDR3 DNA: TGTGCCAGCAGCTTTATGGGCGGGGGGGCCGGTGAGCAGTTCTTC; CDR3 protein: CASSFMGGGAGEQFF
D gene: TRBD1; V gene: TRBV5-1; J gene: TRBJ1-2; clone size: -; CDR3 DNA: TGCGCCAGCAGCTCGGGACAGGGTGTCTATGGCTACACCTTC; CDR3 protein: CASSSGQGVYGYTF
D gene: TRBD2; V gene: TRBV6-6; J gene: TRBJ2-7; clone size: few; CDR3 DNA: TGTGCCAGCACCGAAACTAGCGGGGGAAACTACGAGCAGTACTTC; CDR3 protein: CASTETSGGNYEQYF
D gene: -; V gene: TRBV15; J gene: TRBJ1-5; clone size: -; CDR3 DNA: TGTGCCACCAGCAGAGATCCAGGATATCAGCCCCAGCATTTT; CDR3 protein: CATSRDPGYQPQHF
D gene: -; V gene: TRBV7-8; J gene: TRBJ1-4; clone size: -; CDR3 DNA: TGTGCCAGCAGCTTCGGACAGAGTTATGCAACTAATGAAAAACTGTTTTTT; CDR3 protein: CASSFGQSYATNEKLFF
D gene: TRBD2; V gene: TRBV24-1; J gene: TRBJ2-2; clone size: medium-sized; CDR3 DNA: TGTGCCACCAAGGCGGGGGTAGACACCGGGGAGCTGTTTTTT; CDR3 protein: CATKAGVDTGELFF
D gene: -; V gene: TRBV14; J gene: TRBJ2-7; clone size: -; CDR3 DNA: TGTGCCAGCGCAAAACAGGGACCCTACGAGCAGTACTTC; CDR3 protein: CASAKQGPYEQYF
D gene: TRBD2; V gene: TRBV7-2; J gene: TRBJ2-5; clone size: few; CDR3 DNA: TGTGCCAGCAGCTTAGCGCTGCGACTAGCGTTAGCATCAGAGACCCAGTACTTC; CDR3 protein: CASSLALRLALASETQYF
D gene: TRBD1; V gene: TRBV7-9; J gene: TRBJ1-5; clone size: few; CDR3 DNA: TGTGCCAGCAGCAGGGGACAGGGGCAGGGCAATCAGCCCCAGCATTTT; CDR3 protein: CASSRGQGQGNQPQHF
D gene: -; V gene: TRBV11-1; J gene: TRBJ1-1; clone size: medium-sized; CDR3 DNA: TGTGCCAGCAGCCTCCAGGGTGCTGGCGCTGAAGCTTTCTTT; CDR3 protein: CASSLQGAGAEAFF
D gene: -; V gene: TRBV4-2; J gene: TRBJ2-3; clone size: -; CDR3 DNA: TGTGCCAGCAGACGGGCCAGCACAGATACGCAGTATTTT; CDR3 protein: CASRRASTDTQYF
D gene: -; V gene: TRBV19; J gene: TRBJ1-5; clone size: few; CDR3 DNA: TGTGCCAGTAGTATAGGTTGGGAAAATCAGCCCCAGCATTTT; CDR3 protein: CASSIGWENQPQHF
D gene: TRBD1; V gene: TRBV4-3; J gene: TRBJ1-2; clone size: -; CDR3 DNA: TGCGCCAGCAGCCAAGATGGAGGGACAGGCTATGGCTACACCTTC; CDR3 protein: CASSQDGGTGYGYTF
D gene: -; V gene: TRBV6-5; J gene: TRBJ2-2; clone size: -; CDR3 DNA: TGTGCCAGCAGTACCCCCAGGGCGCGGATCACCGGGGAGCTGTTTTTT; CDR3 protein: CASSTPRARITGELFF
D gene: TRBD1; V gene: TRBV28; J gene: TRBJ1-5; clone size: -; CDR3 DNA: TGTGCCAGCGGTTTAATAGGGACAGACGATCAGCCCCAGCATTTT; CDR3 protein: CASGLIGTDDQPQHF
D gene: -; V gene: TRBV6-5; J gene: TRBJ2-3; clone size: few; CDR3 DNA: TGTGCCAGCAGTTACGCACCGCCTGCTGGGTCGACAGATACGCAGTATTTT; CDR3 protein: CASSYAPPAGSTDTQYF
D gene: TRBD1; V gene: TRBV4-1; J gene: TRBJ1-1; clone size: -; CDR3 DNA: TGCGCCAGCAGCCTACAGGGGGAAGTTGAAGCTTTCTTT; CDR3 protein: CASSLQGEVEAFF
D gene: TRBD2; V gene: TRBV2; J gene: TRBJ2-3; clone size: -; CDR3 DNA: TGTGCCAATAGCGTCCCTAGCGGAGGCACAGATACGCAGTATTTT; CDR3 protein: CANSVPSGGTDTQYF
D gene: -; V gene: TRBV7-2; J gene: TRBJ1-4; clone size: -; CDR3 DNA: TGTGCCAGCAGCTTAGCTAATAATGAAAAACTGTTTTTT; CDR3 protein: CASSLANNEKLFF
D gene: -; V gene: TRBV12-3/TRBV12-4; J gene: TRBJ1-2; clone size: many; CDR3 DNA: TGTGCCAGCATGAACAGGGCCATTCCGAACTATGGCTACACCTTC; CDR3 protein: CASMNRAIPNYGYTF
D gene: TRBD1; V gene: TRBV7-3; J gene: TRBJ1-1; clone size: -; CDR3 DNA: TGTGCCAGCAGCCGGGACAGGGATGCCACTGAAGCTCTCTTT; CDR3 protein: CASSRDRDATEALF
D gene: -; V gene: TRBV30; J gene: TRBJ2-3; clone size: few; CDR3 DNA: TGTGCCTGGAGTGTAGAACTCCTTACGCAGTATTTT; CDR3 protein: CAWSVELLTQYF
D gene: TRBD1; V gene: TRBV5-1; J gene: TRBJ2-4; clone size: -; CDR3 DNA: TGCGCCAGCAGCCCCGGGACAGGGGAAGCCAAAAACATTCAGTACTTC; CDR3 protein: CASSPGTGEAKNIQYF
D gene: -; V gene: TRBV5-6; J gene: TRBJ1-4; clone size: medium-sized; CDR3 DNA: TGTGCCAGCAGCTTGGTCGACGGTGGGAATGAAAAACTGTTTTTT; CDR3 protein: CASSLVDGGNEKLFF
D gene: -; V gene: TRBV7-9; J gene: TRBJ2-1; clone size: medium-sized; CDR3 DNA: TGTGCCAGCAGCCTTCCCTCCTACAATGAGCAGTTCTTC; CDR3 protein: CASSLPSYNEQFF
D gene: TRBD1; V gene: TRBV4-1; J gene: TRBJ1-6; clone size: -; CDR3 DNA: TGCGCCAGCAGCCAAGTCAGTGTTCTCCCCTCGCCCCTGGGACAGGGGAATTCACCCCTCCACTTT; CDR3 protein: CASSQVSVLPSPLGQGNSPLHF